This is a list of T cell receptor beta chains from one sample in a study of cytomegalovirus exposure and HLA in healthy donors. Repertoires were generated with immunoSEQ multiplex PCR, while TCRdb's copy carries only in-frame clones and drops some. Of 150,000 to 200,000 clones in the sample, approximately 90% are singletons; the top ten hold roughly 1.4%. The specimen sequenced was PBMCs. Every receptor here comes from a woman between 25 and 40 years old in good health and CMV-seronegative. The CDR3 runs from the conserved cysteine through the conserved F or W. The order of the fields is D gene, V gene, J gene, clone size, CDR3 DNA, CDR3 protein. A D gene is named only where the DNA matches it firmly. The size field is filled for only some rows; it gives once, few, many or a size class.

TRBD1,TRBV5-1,TRBJ1-1,once,TGCGCCAGCAGCTTGGCAGGGGGCTACACTGAAGCTTTCTTT,CASSLAGGYTEAFF
-,TRBV2,TRBJ1-1,-,TGTGCCAGCAGTATTCCTAAGGGGGTCGGAGTGGCTTTCTTT,CASSIPKGVGVAFF
TRBD1,TRBV7-8,TRBJ2-1,-,TGTGCCAGCAGCTCGTCCCGGGACAGGTCCTACAATGAGCAGTTCTTC,CASSSSRDRSYNEQFF
-,TRBV5-6,TRBJ1-1,-,TGTGCCAGCAGCGCTGACAGAAAGAACACTGAAGCTTTCTTT,CASSADRKNTEAFF
-,TRBV6-5,TRBJ2-1,-,TGTGCCAGCAGTTACGGGGGCGCTAATGAGCAGTTCTTC,CASSYGGANEQFF
-,TRBV29-1,TRBJ2-1,-,TGCAGCGTTAGCGGTAAGAGCTCCTACAATGAGCAGTTCTTC,CSVSGKSSYNEQFF
-,TRBV25-1,TRBJ2-7,-,TGTGCCAGCAGTGGCGGTTCCCCCTACGAGCAGTACTTC,CASSGGSPYEQYF
-,TRBV5-1,TRBJ2-1,-,TGCGCCAGCAGCTTGGGGGCAGGGAATTACAATGAGCAGTTCTTC,CASSLGAGNYNEQFF
-,TRBV5-1,TRBJ1-1,-,TGCGCCAGCAGCGCAAAACCGGGATCATTCATCGAAGCTTTCTTT,CASSAKPGSFIEAFF
TRBD2,TRBV2,TRBJ2-4,-,TGTGCCAGCAGTGAGGGGACTAGGCCCCCCCAAAACATTCAGTACTTC,CASSEGTRPPQNIQYF
TRBD1,TRBV2,TRBJ1-1,-,TGTGCCAGTAAGGGGACAGGGTCGATCGACACTGAAGCTTTCTTT,CASKGTGSIDTEAFF
TRBD1,TRBV2,TRBJ1-6,-,TGTGCCAGCAGTTCAGGACAGGGCTATAATTCACCCCTCCACTTT,CASSSGQGYNSPLHF
-,TRBV10-3,TRBJ1-5,-,TGTGCCATCGGCTCTCGAGGTCAGCCCCAGCATTTT,CAIGSRGQPQHF
-,TRBV27,TRBJ1-1,once,TGTGCCAGCAGTTTGTCCGGGGGGCGAATCACTGAAGCTTTCTTT,CASSLSGGRITEAFF
-,TRBV10-1,TRBJ1-2,-,TGCGCCAGCAGTGGAGGCCAGAACCCGGAAAACTATGGCTACACCTTC,CASSGGQNPENYGYTF
-,TRBV1,TRBJ2-1,-,TGCACCAGCAGCCTAATTGCCCGCATGGGAGACTCCTACAATGAGCAGTTCTTC,CTSSLIARMGDSYNEQFF
-,TRBV5-6,TRBJ2-1,-,TGTGCCAGCAGCACCGGGGACAATTACAATGAGCAGTTCTTC,CASSTGDNYNEQFF
-,TRBV27,TRBJ1-1,-,TGTGCCAGCAGTTTTTTCGGGACAAATGAAGCTTTCTTT,CASSFFGTNEAFF
-,TRBV11-2,TRBJ2-3,-,TGTGCCACCGCCCGGACAGCCACAGATACGCAGTATTTT,CATARTATDTQYF
-,TRBV10-2,TRBJ2-1,-,TGCGCCAGCAACACACCCACCGCCTCCAATGAGCAGTTCTTC,CASNTPTASNEQFF
TRBD1,TRBV19,TRBJ2-7,-,TGTGCCAGTAGTTTGGGACAGGGACCCTACGAGCAGTACTTC,CASSLGQGPYEQYF
TRBD1,TRBV7-9,TRBJ1-2,-,TGTGCCAGCAGCTTAACGCAGGGGGCTGCTTATGGCTACACCTTC,CASSLTQGAAYGYTF
-,TRBV9,TRBJ2-7,-,TGTGCCAGCAGCGTAGGGGCAGGTGAAAGCTACGAGCAGTACTTC,CASSVGAGESYEQYF
-,TRBV4-1,TRBJ2-7,-,TGCGCCAGCAGCCAATTGTCAGGGGCCCAACCCTACGAGCAGTACTTC,CASSQLSGAQPYEQYF
TRBD2,TRBV9,TRBJ2-7,-,TGTGCCAGCAGCCTTAGCGGGGGGTCGCTCTACGAGCAGTACTTC,CASSLSGGSLYEQYF
-,TRBV6-5,TRBJ1-2,few,TGTGCCAGCAGGGGCAGCCCCTATGGCTACACCTTC,CASRGSPYGYTF
TRBD2,TRBV5-1,TRBJ2-1,-,TGCGCCAGCACTCCGGCAGCGGGGGGAGGGAATGAGCAGTTCTTC,CASTPAAGGGNEQFF
TRBD2,TRBV5-3,TRBJ2-3,-,TGTGCCAGAGGACGGACTAGCGTTAGCACAGATACGCAGTATTTT,CARGRTSVSTDTQYF
TRBD2,TRBV10-3,TRBJ2-7,-,TGTGCCATCAGGGGGGGGACCAATCCCTACGAGCAGTACTTC,CAIRGGTNPYEQYF
TRBD2,TRBV7-9,TRBJ2-7,few,TGTGCCAGCAGCCCCCCCGGGAGGTGGCCTGAGCAGTACTTC,CASSPPGRWPEQYF
TRBD1,TRBV19,TRBJ1-5,-,TGTGCCAGTAGGAGGGTACTACAGGGGGCGAAGGGGCAGCCCCAGCATTTT,CASRRVLQGAKGQPQHF
-,TRBV6-1,TRBJ1-6,-,TGTGCCAGCAGCGAACTGACAGGAGATAATTCACCCCTCCACTTT,CASSELTGDNSPLHF
-,TRBV27,TRBJ2-7,-,TGTGCCAGCAGTGCACAGAGCACTAGCTCCTACGAGCAGTACTTC,CASSAQSTSSYEQYF
-,TRBV13,TRBJ1-5,-,TGTGCCAGCAGCTTAGGATATACAAATCAGCCCCAGCATTTT,CASSLGYTNQPQHF
-,TRBV9,TRBJ1-2,few,TGTGCCAGCGGACGGGAGTTAGCTAACTATGGCTACACCTTC,CASGRELANYGYTF
-,TRBV7-8,TRBJ1-3,-,TGTGCCAGCAGCTTAGGCGGTAATATGAAGAAAAGCTCTGGAAACACCATATATTTT,CASSLGGNMKKSSGNTIYF
TRBD1,TRBV19,TRBJ1-2,-,TGTGCCAGTAGTCTGACCGGGACAGGGGGCTTCAACTATGGCTACACCTTC,CASSLTGTGGFNYGYTF
TRBD1,TRBV15,TRBJ1-5,-,TGTGCCACCAGTCAACAGGGGCAGCCCCAGCATTTT,CATSQQGQPQHF
TRBD2,TRBV27,TRBJ2-7,-,TGTGCCAGCAGTTTAGCGGGGGGGATCCTCGAGCAGTACTTC,CASSLAGGILEQYF
-,TRBV4-3,TRBJ2-1,-,TGCGCCAGCAGCCAAGAAGTTCAGGCTAGCGAGGAGCAGTTCTTC,CASSQEVQASEEQFF
TRBD1,TRBV19,TRBJ1-2,once,TGTGCCAGCCGACAGGGGGTAGGCTACACCTTC,CASRQGVGYTF
TRBD1,TRBV6-6,TRBJ2-7,-,TGTGCCAGCAGTTATTCAACAGGGGACTCCTACGAGCAGTACTTC,CASSYSTGDSYEQYF